The 10 T cell receptor beta chains presented below share a single source sample, sequenced in a study of technical replicates of blood from a few donors. Clones were read by immunoSEQ multiplex PCR, and TCRdb kept only the in-frame ones, dropping some. The sample records about 84,000 clones, roughly 92% being singletons. Sample: T cells isolated from PBMCs. The receptor source for this set is a human donor in good health.

The chain couples TRBV18 to TRBJ2-7, with 7 bases fitting TRBD1. The CDR3 consists of 16 residues. The ends lost 3 bases at V and 4 bases at J; junction bases unmatched: 12. CDR1 and CDR2 (germline): KGHSH, LQKENI. CDR3 nucleotide sequence: TGTGCCAGCTCACCCTCCGAGGGGGCTAATGTTTACGAGCAGTACTTC. Amino acids: CASSPSEGANVYEQYF.

The chain couples TRBV28 to TRBJ2-7; D call uncertain. V dropped 5 bases and J dropped 5 bases, with 7 bases sitting between them. The CDR3 consists of 11 residues. Germline V CDR1 and CDR2: MDHEN, SYDVKM. The CDR3 DNA reads as TGTGCCAGCAGTCAGCGAGACGAGCAGTACTTC. This sequence encodes CASSQRDEQYF.

The V call is TRBV5-1, the J call TRBJ2-1, with 10 bases matching TRBD1. V trimming: 6 bases; J trimming: 5 bases; junction bases outside the gene matches: 5. Germline V gives CDR1 SGHRS, CDR2 YFSETQ. CDR3 length: 14 residues. The CDR3 DNA reads as TGCGCCAGCATTCCGGGACAGGGGAACAATGAGCAGTTCTTC. Encoded protein: CASIPGQGNNEQFF.

This chain connects TRBV6-4 to TRBJ2-1; 14 bases map to TRBD2. The CDR3 length is 15 residues. The V and J ends lost 3 bases and 7 bases, in that order; junction bases with no gene match: 2. Looked up from germline, CDR1 is MRHNA and CDR2 is SNTAGT. DNA for the CDR3: TGTGCCAGCAGTGAAGGGACTAGCGGGAGTAATGAGCAGTTCTTC. It encodes CASSEGTSGSNEQFF.

This rearrangement joins TRBV28 to TRBJ2-3, with D unresolved. CDR3 length: 13 amino acids. Germline V gives CDR1 MDHEN, CDR2 SYDVKM. Trimming left V 6 bases short and J 2 bases short, with 9 bases between. CDR3 DNA: TGTGCCAGCAGCCCTACTACCACAGATACGCAGTATTTT. Its protein product is CASSPTTTDTQYF. Based on the CDR3 plus reference TRBV28 and TRBJ2-3, the full variable domain is DVKVTQSSRYLVKRTGEKVFLECVQDMDHENMFWYRQDPGLGLRLIYFSYDVKMKEKGDIPEGYSVSREKKERFSLILESASTNQTSMYLCASSPTTTDTQYFGPGTRLTVL.

The genes are TRBV4-1 and TRBJ1-2; TRBD1 is a possible D gene (5 bases). Per the germline V gene, CDR1 is MGHRA and CDR2 is YSYEKL. Trimming removed 3 bases from V and 8 bases from J, with 10 bases in between. This CDR3 is built from 12 residues. CDR3 in amino acids: CASSQERQGYTF. The CDR3 DNA follows: TGCGCCAGCAGCCAGGAACGACAGGGCTACACCTTC.

V gene TRBV14 combines with J gene TRBJ2-3; 8 bases agree with TRBD2. Germline CDR1 and CDR2: SGHDN and FVKESK. This CDR3 region has 17 residues. The V gene end was trimmed by 4 bases and the J gene end by 2 bases; junction bases not matched to a gene: 11. The CDR3 nucleotides read TGTGCCAGCAGCCCGGTCCTGCGCGGGAGGTTCACAGATACGCAGTATTTT. This gives the protein CASSPVLRGRFTDTQYF.

This clone was recorded only once. The chain is built from TRBV11-2 and TRBJ1-1; the D is unclear. Between the trimmed V and J ends, which lost 5 bases and 3 bases, there was a span of 10 bases. CDR1 and CDR2 from the germline V gene are SGHAT and FQNNGV. The CDR3 is made up of 13 amino acids. The CDR3: CASSLGGHTEAFF. Written as DNA, the CDR3 is TGTGCCAGCAGCCTGGGTGGGCACACTGAAGCTTTCTTT.

This clone was detected only once. This rearrangement joins TRBV6-1 to TRBJ2-7; maybe TRBD1 (5 bases). The CDR3 covers 14 residues. From germline, CDR1 is MNHNS and CDR2 SASEGT. Trimming pared 5 bases from V and 3 bases from J, leaving 14 bases between. In nucleotides, the CDR3 is TGTGCCAGCAGTCCTGTGCTACAGGACTACGAGCAGTACTTC. This codes for CASSPVLQDYEQYF.

This chain uses TRBV19 with TRBJ2-5; 12 nucleotides agree with TRBD2. The CDR3 contains 18 residues. CDR1 is LNHDA, CDR2 SQIVND, per germline (reference sequence). With 3 bases clipped from V and 5 bases from J, the junction kept 13 bases outside the gene matches. CDR3 sequence (DNA): TGTGCCAGTAGTATTGGACTAGCGGGGAGCCTAGTACTGGAGACCCAGTACTTC. Its protein is CASSIGLAGSLVLETQYF.